One and the same sample provided the 31 T cell receptor beta chains below, sequenced in a study of shared clonotypes between healthy human individuals. TCRdb keeps only in-frame clones here, not all; method: immunoSEQ multiplex PCR. The table has 1,400,000 or so clones, roughly 98.5% seen once. Input material: naive CD4+ T cells sorted from blood. Specified subset: CD45RA+ positively selected. The receptors were gathered from a man under 40 in good health.

The chain joins TRBV27 to TRBJ2-7; the D is unclear. V was trimmed by 4 bases and J by 2 bases, leaving 9 bases between them. The CDR3 has 13 amino acids. Germline loops: CDR1 MNHEY, CDR2 SMNVEV (reference sequence). CDR3 DNA: TGTGCCAGCAGTTCGCAGAGGACCTACGAGCAGTACTTC. This codes for CASSSQRTYEQYF.

The V gene is TRBV2, the J gene TRBJ2-5, with no clear D. CDR1 and CDR2 from the germline V gene are SNHLY and FYNNEI. Trimming left V 6 bases short and J 4 bases short, with 15 bases between. The CDR3 runs to 14 residues. This CDR3 is CASSDSTQLETQYF. CDR3 nucleotide sequence: TGTGCCAGCAGCGATTCCACGCAATTAGAGACCCAGTACTTC.

The chain joins TRBV7-8 to TRBJ2-5; D not resolved. Trimming pared 7 bases from V and 5 bases from J, leaving 5 bases between. The CDR3 totals 10 residues. Germline lookup yields CDR1 SGHVS and CDR2 FQNEAQ. Here the CDR3 reads CASNRETQYF. CDR3 nucleotides: TGTGCCAGCAACCGGGAGACCCAGTACTTC.

The gene calls are TRBV11-2 and TRBJ2-4; 10 nucleotides align to TRBD2. The germline V gene has CDR1 SGHAT and CDR2 FQNNGV. There are 19 residues in the CDR3. J was trimmed by 0 bases and V by 0 bases; bases with no gene match: 8. This chain's CDR3 is CASSLDYRLAGVAKNIQYF. Written as DNA, the CDR3 is TGTGCCAGCAGCTTAGATTACAGGCTAGCGGGAGTAGCCAAAAACATTCAGTACTTC. The whole variable domain, filled in from reference TRBV11-2 and TRBJ2-4, reads EAGVAQSPRYKIIEKRQSVAFWCNPISGHATLYWYQQILGQGPKLLIQFQNNGVVDDSQLPKDRFSAERLKGVDSTLKIQPAKLEDSAVYLCASSLDYRLAGVAKNIQYFGAGTRLSVL.

The chain couples TRBV30 to TRBJ2-3; 12 bases fit TRBD2. J lost 6 bases, V lost 0 bases, and 13 bases had no gene match. The CDR3 extends over 18 amino acids. The germline V gene encodes CDR1 GTSNPN and CDR2 SVGIG (reference sequence). CDR3: CAWSVIRRTSGKLDTQYF. The CDR3 DNA reads TGTGCCTGGAGTGTTATCCGCCGGACTAGCGGGAAGTTGGATACGCAGTATTTT.

This chain connects TRBV11-2 to TRBJ1-5; 7 bases are a match to TRBD1. Per the germline V gene, CDR1 is SGHAT and CDR2 is FQNNGV. The CDR3 length is 15 residues. With V trimmed by 1 base and J by 5 bases, 5 bases remained unmatched. In DNA, the CDR3 is TGTGCCAGCAGCTTAGCCGGACAGGATGATCAGCCCCAGCATTTT. Translating gives CASSLAGQDDQPQHF.

As concerns this clone: The sample contains more than one DNA sequence encoding this CDR3. The chain joins TRBV5-4 to TRBJ2-7, with D hard to call. CDR1 and CDR2 from the germline V gene are SGHNT and YYREEE (reference sequence). CDR3 size: 13 residues. Trimming shortened V by 0 bases and J by 0 bases, and 4 bases separated the two germline ends. The CDR3 coding sequence is TGTGCCAGCAGCTTGGGGAGCTCCTACGAGCAGTACTTC. Its protein is CASSLGSSYEQYF.

V is TRBV19 and J is TRBJ2-7, with TRBD2 matching 12 bases. Germline V gene lookup returns CDR1 LNHDA and CDR2 SQIVND (reference sequence). The length of the CDR3 is 15 residues. J lost 4 bases, V lost 6 bases, and 7 bases had no gene match. This CDR3 is CASRTTGTSGYEQYF. The CDR3 DNA follows: TGTGCCAGTAGAACGACCGGGACTAGCGGGTACGAGCAGTACTTC.

J is TRBJ2-4 and V is TRBV5-1; D is possibly TRBD2 (5 bases). V shed 4 bases and J shed 6 bases, with 14 bases lying between them. There are 14 residues in the CDR3. From germline, CDR1 is SGHRS and CDR2 YFSETQ. The DNA for the CDR3 is TGCGCCAGCAGCGGCTTGTCCGAGGGAAACATTCAGTACTTC. Its translation is CASSGLSEGNIQYF.

V is TRBV6-1 and J is TRBJ1-5; D is unclear. The CDR3 contains 16 residues. The germline V and J ends were trimmed by 4 bases and 1 base, with 14 bases remaining between them. Germline values: CDR1 MNHNS, CDR2 SASEGT. DNA of the CDR3: TGTGCCAGCAGTGCGGGATCCCTTTTGAGCAATCAGCCCCAGCATTTT. Translated, it gives CASSAGSLLSNQPQHF.

The genes are TRBV28 and TRBJ2-7, with 9 nucleotides matching TRBD1. The CDR3 is 17 amino acids. The trim removed 4 bases at V and 6 bases at J, leaving 16 bases unmatched. Germline assignment: CDR1 MDHEN and CDR2 SYDVKM. The CDR3 spells CASSSSRGGTGLAEQYF. CDR3 bases: TGTGCCAGCAGTTCCTCTCGGGGTGGGACAGGGCTCGCCGAGCAGTACTTC.

The V gene is TRBV27, the J gene TRBJ2-7; 8 nucleotides line up with TRBD1. Trimming took 5 bases from V and 3 from J; bases not matched to a gene: 12. The CDR3 length is 16 residues. The germline V gene has CDR1 MNHEY and CDR2 SMNVEV (reference sequence). CDR3 loop: CASSPVRGQKLYEQYF. Written as DNA, the CDR3 is TGTGCCAGCAGTCCCGTCAGGGGGCAAAAACTCTACGAGCAGTACTTC.

The chain is built from TRBV7-2 and TRBJ2-3; D gene unclear. V was cut by 5 bases and J by 2 bases, with 8 bases left in between. The CDR3 is made up of 13 amino acids. Germline lookup yields CDR1 SGHTA and CDR2 FQGNSA. The CDR3 protein is CASSPVVTDTQYF. The CDR3 region has the DNA TGTGCCAGCAGCCCGGTGGTCACAGATACGCAGTATTTT.

V usage is TRBV6-1 and J usage is TRBJ2-6; D not resolved. V lost 7 bases to trimming and J lost 0 bases, with 7 bases between them. CDR3 size: 14 residues. Germline CDR1 reads MNHNS; CDR2 reads SASEGT. CDR3 coding DNA: TGTGCCAGCACAGGTCCCTCTGGGGCCAACGTCCTGACTTTC. This encodes CASTGPSGANVLTF.

V gene TRBV5-1 combines with J gene TRBJ2-1, with D maybe TRBD1 (6 bases). Trimming left V 3 bases short and J 8 bases short, with 21 bases between. Looked up from germline, CDR1 is SGHRS and CDR2 is YFSETQ. The CDR3 length is 16 residues. CDR3 in amino acids: CASSYLGRPYRDEQFF. CDR3 nucleotide sequence: TGCGCCAGCAGCTACCTTGGGAGACCCTACAGGGATGAGCAGTTCTTC.

The rearrangement uses TRBV28 and TRBJ2-1; D is possibly TRBD2 (6 bases). The CDR3 is made up of 13 amino acids. V was cut by 7 bases and J by 9 bases, with 16 bases left in between. CDR1 and CDR2 from the germline V gene are MDHEN and SYDVKM. DNA for the CDR3: TGTGCCAGCACGCCTTGGAGGGCAGTTGAGCAGTTCTTC. Translated, it gives CASTPWRAVEQFF.

The V and J genes are TRBV7-2 and TRBJ2-6; TRBD2 might be the D (5 bases). The CDR3 is 17 residues long. The ends were cut back, 5 bases at V and 5 bases at J, with 19 bases in the middle. The germline V gene encodes CDR1 SGHTA and CDR2 FQGNSA. The CDR3 here is CASSGTRRQSRANVLTF. CDR3 in DNA: TGTGCCAGCAGCGGAACTAGACGACAAAGTCGGGCCAACGTCCTGACTTTC.

The rearrangement joins TRBV7-2 to TRBJ2-1, with D unresolved. Germline CDR1 is SGHTA and CDR2 is FQGNSA. The CDR3 runs 17 residues. V shed 1 base and J shed 0 bases, with 13 bases lying between them. The CDR3 spells CASSLGVPPSSYNEQFF. CDR3 DNA sequence: TGTGCCAGCAGCTTAGGGGTCCCGCCTAGCTCCTACAATGAGCAGTTCTTC.

The gene calls are TRBV7-7 and TRBJ2-1; 11 bases line up with TRBD2. V trimming: 5 bases; J trimming: 0 bases; junction bases outside the gene matches: 21. Germline lookup yields CDR1 SSHAT and CDR2 FNYEAQ (reference sequence). The CDR3 covers 22 residues. The CDR3 reads CASSRRLATGTSGESSYNEQFF. The CDR3 DNA reads TGTGCCAGCAGCCGACGACTCGCTACCGGGACTAGCGGAGAGAGCTCCTACAATGAGCAGTTCTTC.

The CDR3 nucleotides are TGTGCCAGCAGTTCATCAAAGGGACAGCCTAATCAGCCCCAGCATTTT. As protein: CASSSSKGQPNQPQHF. The chain is built from TRBV28 and TRBJ1-5; 7 bases are shared with TRBD1. The CDR3 runs 16 residues. CDR1 MDHEN and CDR2 SYDVKM come from the germline V gene. The V segment lost 4 bases and the J segment 4 bases; nucleotides outside the gene matches: 10.

The gene calls are TRBV15 and TRBJ2-7, with 8 nucleotides matching TRBD1. The V segment lost 2 bases and the J segment 3 bases; nucleotides outside the gene matches: 6. Germline V gene sequence: CDR1 LNHNV, CDR2 YYDKDF (reference sequence). The CDR3 is 15 residues long. In DNA, the CDR3 is TGTGCCACCAGCAGACCCGGGACAGGTAGCTACGAGCAGTACTTC. This sequence encodes CATSRPGTGSYEQYF.

The gene calls are TRBV28 and TRBJ1-4; no definite D call. The V and J ends lost 2 bases and 7 bases respectively, with 17 bases between them. CDR3 length: 16 residues. Germline V gene sequence: CDR1 MDHEN, CDR2 SYDVKM. CDR3 DNA: TGTGCCAGCAGTTTACGTGAGGGTGTGGGTGGTGAAAAACTGTTTTTT. It encodes CASSLREGVGGEKLFF.

The count of this clone is one. The V and J genes are TRBV5-4 and TRBJ2-7; D is perhaps TRBD1 (6 bases). Trimming pared 4 bases from V and 3 bases from J, leaving 8 bases between. Looked up from germline, CDR1 is SGHNT and CDR2 is YYREEE (reference sequence). There are 12 residues in the CDR3. CDR3 sequence reads: CASSAQGYEQYF. The CDR3 DNA reads as TGTGCCAGCAGCGCACAGGGCTACGAGCAGTACTTC.

The chain uses TRBV7-2 and TRBJ2-3, with 8 positions matching TRBD2. Germline V gives CDR1 SGHTA, CDR2 FQGNSA. There are 15 residues in the CDR3. The V gene end was trimmed by 5 bases and the J gene end by 4 bases; junction bases not matched to a gene: 8. The CDR3 nucleotides are TGTGCCAGCAGCCAACTAGGACTAGCTTCAGATACGCAGTATTTT. Translated: CASSQLGLASDTQYF.

The chain couples TRBV10-1 to TRBJ1-5, with a weak D call TRBD1 (5 bases). Germline V gives CDR1 WNHNN, CDR2 SYGVQD (reference sequence). The CDR3 runs 15 residues. V lost 8 bases and J 4 bases, leaving 18 bases between the germline ends. CDR3 amino acids: CASDLGGDGNQPQHF. The CDR3 DNA sequence: TGCGCCAGCGACCTCGGTGGGGACGGTAATCAGCCCCAGCATTTT.

The chain has TRBV7-9 and TRBJ1-3; D perhaps matches TRBD1 (5 bases). Trimming shortened V by 1 base and J by 0 bases, and 7 bases separated the two germline ends. From germline, CDR1 is SEHNR and CDR2 FQNEAQ (reference sequence). This CDR3 region has 15 residues. For the CDR3, the DNA is TGTGCCAGCAGCTTAGAGGGACTCTCTGGAAACACCATATATTTT. As protein: CASSLEGLSGNTIYF.

To note about this clone: Other nucleotide sequences from this sample produce the same CDR3. The rearrangement uses TRBV5-1 and TRBJ2-7, with 9 nucleotides matching TRBD1. With 4 bases clipped from V and 2 bases from J, the junction kept 7 bases outside the gene matches. The CDR3 has 15 amino acids. Germline CDR1 SGHRS, CDR2 YFSETQ. The CDR3 loop reads CASSPGGTGPYEQYF. DNA for the CDR3: TGCGCCAGCAGCCCTGGTGGGACAGGGCCCTACGAGCAGTACTTC.

The J gene is TRBJ2-3, the V gene TRBV7-9; perhaps TRBD1 as D (6 bases). V shed 3 bases and J shed 2 bases, with 12 bases lying between them. Germline CDR1 SEHNR, CDR2 FQNEAQ (reference sequence). The CDR3 contains 15 residues. CDR3: CASSFGTLTTDTQYF. The CDR3 nucleotides are TGTGCCAGCAGCTTCGGGACACTAACCACAGATACGCAGTATTTT.

J is TRBJ2-7 and V is TRBV6-1; TRBD1 aligns across 8 bases. V trimming: 11 bases; J trimming: 2 bases; junction bases outside the gene matches: 11. This CDR3 has 14 amino acids. In germline, CDR1 is MNHNS, CDR2 SASEGT. CDR3 DNA: TGTGCCGCGTCGGGGACAGGATTGACCTACGAGCAGTACTTC. Amino acid sequence: CAASGTGLTYEQYF.

The CDR3 sequence: CASSSKSANQPQHF. The CDR3 bases are TGTGCCAGCAGTTCAAAATCTGCCAATCAGCCCCAGCATTTT. The V and J genes are TRBV27 and TRBJ1-5; no clear D gene. The CDR3 is made up of 14 amino acids. V was clipped by 4 bases and J by 3 bases, with 10 bases between them. Germline-derived CDR1 and CDR2 are MNHEY and SMNVEV (reference sequence).

This clone was seen a single time. The chain uses TRBV20-1 and TRBJ2-1; D unresolved. V shed 1 base and J shed 14 bases, with 12 bases lying between them. Germline V gene lookup returns CDR1 DFQATT and CDR2 SNEGSKA (reference sequence). CDR3 length equals 11 residues. CDR3 region: CSARVVSNEFF. The CDR3 region has the DNA TGCAGTGCTAGAGTCGTGTCGAATGAGTTCTTC.